A single sample is the source of the 24 T cell receptor beta chains below, sequenced in a study of cytomegalovirus exposure and HLA in healthy donors. Both 60 Vbeta primers and 13 Jbeta primers went into the PCR. The method was immunoSEQ multiplex PCR; TCRdb's version includes in-frame clones alone and lacks a portion of them. Counted here are about 160,000 clones, more than 60% occurring once; the ten biggest clones make up about 4.5%. The sequencing sample was made of PBMCs. These receptors were obtained from a man in his forties in good health and CMV-seronegative.

CDR3 amino acids: CASSQGEGRGYGYTF. The CDR3 nucleotides are TGCGCCAGCAGCCAAGGGGAAGGAAGGGGGTATGGCTACACCTTC. V is TRBV4-1 and J is TRBJ1-2; possible D gene TRBD1, 6 bases. Germline CDR1 is MGHRA and CDR2 is YSYEKL. V gave up 1 base and J gave up 5 bases, with 14 bases separating them. There are 15 residues in the CDR3.

The rearrangement joins TRBV6-4 to TRBJ2-1; possible D gene TRBD2, 5 bases. The CDR3 consists of 14 residues. The germline CDR1 and CDR2 sequences are MRHNA and SNTAGT. The V end lost 0 bases, the J end lost 6 bases, and 9 bases lay between the germline ends. The CDR3 nucleotides are TGTGCCAGCAGTGACTCAGTAGCGTCCAATGAGCAGTTCTTC. Translated, it gives CASSDSVASNEQFF.

The V gene is TRBV30, the J gene TRBJ1-3; 10 bases align to TRBD1. The CDR3 contains 19 residues. J was trimmed by 0 bases and V by 1 base; bases with no gene match: 12. Germline CDR1 reads GTSNPN; CDR2 reads SVGIG (reference sequence). The CDR3 nucleotides read TGTGCCTGGAGTGCCGGACAGGGGGTCACCGCCATCTCTGGAAACACCATATATTTT. Protein product: CAWSAGQGVTAISGNTIYF.

This sequence joins TRBV27 and TRBJ2-7, with 13 bases matching TRBD2. J was trimmed by 7 bases and V by 5 bases; bases with no gene match: 20. Per the germline V gene, CDR1 is MNHEY and CDR2 is SMNVEV (reference sequence). The CDR3 runs 19 residues. This CDR3 is CASSRSGLSTSGGPGEQYF. The CDR3 bases are TGTGCCAGCAGTAGATCGGGACTTTCGACTAGCGGGGGGCCGGGTGAGCAGTACTTC.

The chain combines TRBV10-3 with TRBJ2-7; 7 bases are shared with TRBD2. The CDR3 runs to 13 residues. Germline loops: CDR1 ENHRY, CDR2 SYGVKD. The trim removed 2 bases at V and 6 bases at J, leaving 4 bases unmatched. CDR3 in amino acids: CAISEGGDFEQYF. The CDR3 DNA reads as TGTGCCATCAGTGAGGGGGGGGACTTCGAGCAGTACTTC.

V and J are TRBV2 and TRBJ2-1; possibly TRBD2 for D (5 bases). Trimming pared 6 bases from V and 6 bases from J, leaving 15 bases between. Germline V CDR1 and CDR2: SNHLY, FYNNEI. This CDR3 region has 14 residues. CDR3 region: CASSGGRLANEQFF. CDR3 coding DNA: TGTGCCAGCAGCGGCGGCAGGCTAGCCAATGAGCAGTTCTTC.

In this sample, this clone turned up once. V gene TRBV7-3 combines with J gene TRBJ1-1, with unresolved D. Germline V lookup: CDR1 SGHTA, CDR2 FQGTGA. V was cut by 3 bases and J by 3 bases, with 8 bases left in between. This CDR3 contains 13 residues. CDR3: CASSFTEDTEAFF. CDR3 sequence (DNA): TGTGCCAGCAGCTTTACGGAGGACACTGAAGCTTTCTTT.

The chain has TRBV19 and TRBJ2-7; D may be TRBD2 (5 bases). The CDR3 is made up of 15 amino acids. Looked up from germline, CDR1 is LNHDA and CDR2 is SQIVND (reference sequence). Trimming cost V 5 bases and J 0 bases, with 14 bases left between them. In DNA, the CDR3 is TGTGCCAGTAGTGTCACCTTAGGGAGCTCCTACGAGCAGTACTTC. It codes for CASSVTLGSSYEQYF.

This clone was observed a single time. The chain links TRBV4-2 to TRBJ2-1, with D maybe TRBD2 (6 bases). Per the germline V gene, CDR1 is LGHNA and CDR2 is YNFKEQ. Trimming stripped 11 bases from V and 4 bases from J, with 9 bases between. The CDR3 totals 11 residues. The CDR3 DNA reads as TGTGCCGTAGCGGATTACAATGAGCAGTTCTTC. Its translation is CAVADYNEQFF.

The rearrangement uses TRBV6-5 and TRBJ2-5, with 13 bases identical to TRBD2. The CDR3 runs to 15 residues. CDR1 and CDR2 from the germline V gene are MNHEY and SVGAGI. With 4 bases clipped from V and 5 bases from J, the junction kept 4 bases outside the gene matches. CDR3: CASSSTSGGLETQYF. Here the CDR3 DNA reads TGTGCCAGCAGTTCGACTAGCGGGGGGCTGGAGACCCAGTACTTC.

V and J are TRBV20-1 and TRBJ2-5; D is perhaps TRBD1 (6 bases). The J call may be incorrect, as the DNA end agrees better with TRBJ2-7. CDR3 length: 11 residues. The V gene's germline CDR1 is DFQATT and CDR2 SNEGSKA (reference sequence). CDR3 nucleotides: TGCAGTGCTGACAGGTCCTACGAGCAGTACTTC. Its translation is CSADRSYEQYF.

The chain couples TRBV2 to TRBJ1-2; the match to TRBD1 covers 9 bases. V gave up 4 bases and J gave up 0 bases; unmatched junction bases: 3. This CDR3 is 15 amino acids long. Germline lookup yields CDR1 SNHLY and CDR2 FYNNEI. CDR3 amino acids: CASSADRGANYGYTF. Here the CDR3 DNA reads TGTGCCAGCAGTGCGGACAGGGGAGCTAACTATGGCTACACCTTC.

The rearrangement links TRBV6-5 to TRBJ2-5; TRBD2 agrees at 8 bases. V lost 5 bases, J lost 5 bases, and 7 bases stayed unmatched. The CDR3 loop spans 14 amino acids. Germline assignment: CDR1 MNHEY and CDR2 SVGAGI. The CDR3 protein is CASSRTTSAETQYF. DNA for the CDR3: TGTGCCAGCAGTAGGACGACTAGCGCGGAGACCCAGTACTTC.

This rearrangement joins TRBV28 to TRBJ1-3, with D uncertain. Germline assignment: CDR1 MDHEN and CDR2 SYDVKM. The CDR3 spans 17 residues. Trimming cost V 2 bases and J 4 bases, with 18 bases left between them. The CDR3 DNA sequence: TGTGCCAGCAGTTTAACACTAACCGGAGAGTTCGGAAACACCATATATTTT. This gives the protein CASSLTLTGEFGNTIYF.

V usage is TRBV6-1 and J usage is TRBJ2-7, with D perhaps matching TRBD2 (6 bases). CDR1 is MNHNS and CDR2 is SASEGT in the germline V gene. The CDR3 runs to 14 residues. V was pared by 4 bases and J by 4 bases, with 14 bases between. CDR3 amino acids: CASSVGLQTYEQYF. CDR3 DNA sequence: TGTGCCAGCAGTGTGGGACTTCAGACTTACGAGCAGTACTTC.

This clone was observed a handful of times. The chain couples TRBV6-5 to TRBJ1-1; tentatively, D is TRBD1 (6 bases). The CDR3 spans 11 residues. Per the germline V gene, CDR1 is MNHEY and CDR2 is SVGAGI. Trimming pared 9 bases from V and 4 bases from J, leaving 9 bases between. CDR3: CASCRGTEAFF. Here the CDR3 DNA reads TGTGCCAGTTGCAGGGGCACTGAAGCTTTCTTT.

The J gene is TRBJ2-2, the V gene TRBV29-1; perhaps TRBD1 as D (5 bases). With 3 bases removed from V and 2 bases from J, the gap between germline ends came to 10 bases. CDR1 and CDR2 (germline): SQVTM, ANQGSEA. This CDR3 contains 14 residues. The CDR3 loop reads CSVDQGTNTGELFF. The CDR3 nucleotides read TGCAGCGTTGATCAGGGAACTAACACCGGGGAGCTGTTTTTT.

The rearrangement links TRBV30 to TRBJ2-7; 9 bases match TRBD1. Losses at the gene ends were 2 bases for V and 5 bases for J; bases not matched to a gene: 16. CDR1 is GTSNPN, CDR2 SVGIG, per germline (reference sequence). This CDR3 has 17 residues. CDR3 coding DNA: TGTGCCTGGAGTTTCTTCGGCACTACAGGGGGCATCAACGAGCAGTACTTC. Amino acid sequence: CAWSFFGTTGGINEQYF.

Worth noting for this clone: Relative to the germline gene, one junction end is altered; a read error may explain this. The chain links TRBV10-3 to TRBJ1-6; the match to TRBD1 covers 8 bases. The CDR3 is 15 residues long. Germline CDR1 ENHRY, CDR2 SYGVKD. The CDR3 sequence is CAISSGDRRNSPLHF. DNA of the CDR3: TGTGCCATCAGTTCGGGGGACAGGAGAAATTCTCCCCTCCACTTT.

Concerning this clone: The junction departs from germline at one end; a sequencing error may be responsible. The chain is built from TRBV5-1 and TRBJ1-4, with 10 bases identical to TRBD1. Germline CDR1 reads SGHRS; CDR2 reads YFSETQ. The CDR3 is made up of 14 amino acids. The CDR3 DNA is TGCGCCAGCACCTTGACAGGGGGCAGTGAAAAACTGTTTTTT. Its protein is CASTLTGGSEKLFF.

This chain joins TRBV7-2 and TRBJ2-2, with a tentative D call TRBD2 (5 bases). Trimming stripped 2 bases from V and 7 bases from J, with 8 bases between. CDR3 size: 13 residues. CDR1 and CDR2 (germline): SGHTA, FQGNSA. The CDR3 sequence is CASSLHRDGELFF. In nucleotides, the CDR3 is TGTGCCAGCAGCTTACATCGGGACGGGGAGCTGTTTTTT. The full variable domain, with the rest looked up from reference TRBV7-2 and TRBJ2-2, is GAGVSQSPSNKVTEKGKDVELRCDPISGHTALYWYRQSLGQGLEFLIYFQGNSAPDKSGLPSDRFSAERTGGSVSTLTIQRTQQEDSAVYLCASSLHRDGELFFGEGSRLTVL.

This chain uses TRBV2 with TRBJ2-3; tentatively, D is TRBD1 (7 bases). Looked up from germline, CDR1 is SNHLY and CDR2 is FYNNEI. The V gene lost 9 bases and the J gene lost 0 bases, with 16 bases spanning the gap. This CDR3 has 15 amino acids. CDR3 residues: CARGGGRASTDTQYF. The CDR3 DNA reads TGTGCCAGAGGAGGGGGCCGGGCCAGCACAGATACGCAGTATTTT.

The rearrangement uses TRBV2 and TRBJ2-7; 11 nucleotides line up with TRBD1. CDR3 size: 14 residues. Germline CDR1 is SNHLY and CDR2 is FYNNEI. J gave up 5 bases and V 5 bases, and 5 bases lay outside the gene matches. The CDR3 here is CASSWTGGRDEQYF. CDR3 DNA sequence: TGTGCCAGCAGTTGGACAGGGGGCCGAGACGAGCAGTACTTC. Full variable domain (missing parts from reference TRBV2 and TRBJ2-7): EPEVTQTPSHQVTQMGQEVILRCVPISNHLYFYWYRQILGQKVEFLVSFYNNEISEKSEIFDDQFSVERPDGSNFTLKIRSTKLEDSAMYFCASSWTGGRDEQYFGPGTRLTVT.

This clone was picked up a small number of times. This sequence joins TRBV9 and TRBJ1-5, with 8 bases aligning to TRBD1. The CDR3 is made up of 15 amino acids. Germline CDR1 SGDLS, CDR2 YYNGEE. V lost 0 bases to trimming and J lost 4 bases; unmatched junction nucleotides: 3. In DNA, the CDR3 is TGTGCCAGCAGCGTAGGGGACAGGAGAAATCAGCCCCAGCATTTT. Protein: CASSVGDRRNQPQHF.